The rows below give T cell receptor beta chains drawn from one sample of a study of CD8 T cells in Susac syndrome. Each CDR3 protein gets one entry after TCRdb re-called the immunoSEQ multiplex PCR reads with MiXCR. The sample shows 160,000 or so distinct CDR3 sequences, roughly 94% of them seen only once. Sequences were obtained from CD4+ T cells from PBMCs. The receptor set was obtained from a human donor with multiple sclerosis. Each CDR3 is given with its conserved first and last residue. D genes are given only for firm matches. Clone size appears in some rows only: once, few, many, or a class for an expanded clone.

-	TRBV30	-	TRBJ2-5	CAWRQLGETQYF	TGTGCCTGGAGGCAGCTGGGAGAGACCCAGTACTTC
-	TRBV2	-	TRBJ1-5	CASTQTDSNQPQHF	TGTGCCAGCACTCAGACGGATAGCAATCAGCCCCAGCATTTT
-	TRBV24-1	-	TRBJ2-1	CATSDFGSEQFF	TGTGCCACCAGTGATTTCGGCAGTGAGCAGTTCTTC
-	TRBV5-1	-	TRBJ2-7	CASSLGELGRADEQYF	TGCGCCAGCAGCTTGGGCGAGTTAGGTAGAGCCGACGAGCAGTACTTC
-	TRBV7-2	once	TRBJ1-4	CASSLEVVGEKLFF	TGTGCCAGCAGCTTAGAGGTGGTTGGTGAAAAACTGTTTTTT
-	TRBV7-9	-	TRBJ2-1	CASSLEMHEQFF	TGTGCCAGCAGCTTAGAGATGCATGAGCAGTTCTTC
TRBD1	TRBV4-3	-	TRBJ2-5	CASSNTGVETQYF	TGCGCCAGCAGCAACACAGGGGTGGAGACCCAGTACTTC
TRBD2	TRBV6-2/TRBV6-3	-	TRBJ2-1	CASSLTMGLAGLNEQFF	TGTGCCAGCAGTTTGACGATGGGTCTAGCGGGTTTAAATGAGCAGTTCTTC
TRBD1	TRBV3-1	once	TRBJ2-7	CASSQEVWRDRVDEQYF	TGTGCCAGCAGCCAAGAAGTATGGCGGGACAGGGTGGACGAGCAGTACTTC
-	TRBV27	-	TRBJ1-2	CASSFQGNYGYTF	TGTGCCAGCAGTTTTCAGGGCAACTATGGCTACACCTTC
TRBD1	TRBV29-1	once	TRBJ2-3	CSVDVLLTGGRDTQYF	TGCAGCGTTGATGTTTTGCTGACAGGGGGGAGAGATACGCAGTATTTT
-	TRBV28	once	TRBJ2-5	CASSFLLGGGETQYF	TGTGCCAGCAGTTTTCTCCTTGGGGGTGGGGAGACCCAGTACTTC